A selection of T cell receptor beta chains follows, all from one sample in a study of T cells after yellow fever vaccination. TCRdb re-analysed the 5' RACE reads in MiXCR, keeping a single row per CDR3 protein. There are 120,000 or so distinct CDR3 sequences in the sample; 7.2% occur only once, and approximately 2.7% lies in the top ten. The specimen was CD4+ T cells sorted from PBMCs, collected roughly 45 days after the first yellow fever vaccination. The source of these receptors is a man in his late teens or twenties who received the YFV17D yellow fever vaccine. The CDR3 runs from the conserved cysteine through the conserved F or W. A D gene is named only where the DNA matches it firmly. Clone size is not always given. Where it is, it says once, few, many or a class for expanded clones.

V	D	J	size	DNA	CDR3
TRBV29-1	-	TRBJ1-2	many	TGCAGCGTTGTTAGGGTGCATGGCTACACCTTC	CSVVRVHGYTF
TRBV10-3	-	TRBJ2-6	many	TGTGCCATCACCTCGGGAAGAAACTCTGGGGCCAACGTCCTGACTTTC	CAITSGRNSGANVLTF
TRBV9	TRBD1	TRBJ1-6	many	TGTGCCAGCAGCGTAGCCCTCAGGACAGGGGATAATTCACCCCTCCACTTT	CASSVALRTGDNSPLHF
TRBV5-1	TRBD2	TRBJ2-3	many	TGCGCCAGCAGCTTCTGGCGGGGAGGGGATACGCAGTATTTT	CASSFWRGGDTQYF
TRBV7-9	-	TRBJ1-2	many	TGTGCCAGCAGCTTAGCGGCAGGGAGGTATGGCTACACCTTC	CASSLAAGRYGYTF
TRBV7-9	TRBD2	TRBJ2-1	many	TGTGCCAGCAGCTTAAGCCTAGCGGGGGCCTACAATGAGCAGTTCTTC	CASSLSLAGAYNEQFF
TRBV4-3	-	TRBJ2-7	many	TGCGCCAGCAGCCAAGGCTATCAGGAGAGCTACGAGCAGTACTTC	CASSQGYQESYEQYF
TRBV5-8	TRBD1	TRBJ2-7	few	TGTGCCAGCAGCTTGGTCTTCGGACAGGGGAAGTGGGGCTACGAGCAGTACTTC	CASSLVFGQGKWGYEQYF
TRBV20-1	-	TRBJ1-5	many	TGCAGTGCTCTACCGACAGGAGATAGCAATCAGCCCCAGCATTTT	CSALPTGDSNQPQHF
TRBV27	-	TRBJ1-1	-	TGTGCCAGCAGTACAGGGAACACTGAAGCTTTCTTT	CASSTGNTEAFF
TRBV7-9	-	TRBJ2-7	-	TGTGCCAGCAGCTTGGAAGAAACAAGCTACGAGCAGTACTTC	CASSLEETSYEQYF
TRBV4-2	TRBD2	TRBJ2-1	many	TGTGCCAGCAGCCAACTAGCGGGGGGCTCCTACAATGAGCAGTTCTTC	CASSQLAGGSYNEQFF
TRBV20-1	TRBD1	TRBJ2-5	many	TGCAGTGCTAGGGGTCGGACAGGGACGGGAGAGACCCAGTACTTC	CSARGRTGTGETQYF
TRBV20-1	TRBD2	TRBJ2-5	many	TGCAGTGCTCTTCCGGGACTAGCGAATATTCAAGAGACCCAGTACTTC	CSALPGLANIQETQYF
TRBV7-2	-	TRBJ2-1	many	TGTGCCAGCAGCTTAGGGTGGGGGCGCACCTACAATGAGCAGTTCTTC	CASSLGWGRTYNEQFF
TRBV4-3	-	TRBJ2-1	many	TGCGCCAGCAGCCAAGTCTCCACTGGGACCGAGCAGTTCTTC	CASSQVSTGTEQFF
TRBV20-1	TRBD1	TRBJ2-5	many	TGCAGTGTTACGGACAGGAATCAAGAGACCCAGTACTTC	CSVTDRNQETQYF
TRBV7-9	TRBD2	TRBJ2-1	many	TGTGCCAGCAGCTTGAGCGGGGTCTACAATGAGCAGTTCTTC	CASSLSGVYNEQFF
TRBV4-1	-	TRBJ2-5	many	TGCGCCAGCAGCCGGGTGGGCCAAGAGACCCAGTACTTC	CASSRVGQETQYF
TRBV3-1	-	TRBJ2-4	many	TGTGCCAGCAGCCCCGGGGAGATGAGGATTCAGTACTTC	CASSPGEMRIQYF
TRBV19	TRBD1	TRBJ1-6	-	TGTGCCAGTGACAGGGGGAATTCACCCCTCCACTTT	CASDRGNSPLHF
TRBV7-2	-	TRBJ1-2	many	TGTGCCAGCAGCTTAGCGTCCCTCGCAGGAAGGGGCTACACCTTC	CASSLASLAGRGYTF
TRBV7-2	-	TRBJ1-2	few	TGTGCCAGCAGGTCAGCCGGGGGCTATGGCTACACCTTC	CASRSAGGYGYTF
TRBV18	-	TRBJ1-5	many	TGTGCCAGCTCACCTGACAGAAATCAGCCCCAGCATTTT	CASSPDRNQPQHF
TRBV12-3/TRBV12-4	-	TRBJ2-2	few	TGTGCCAGCAGTTTTCCACTCCCGGGACTTAACACCGGGGAGCTGTTTTTT	CASSFPLPGLNTGELFF
TRBV6-2/TRBV6-3	-	TRBJ2-7	many	TGTGCCAGCAGTTACTCAGCAGGCCTGGCCTACGAGCAGTACTTC	CASSYSAGLAYEQYF
TRBV6-5	TRBD1	TRBJ1-3	many	TGTGCCAGCAACCCTCGGACAGGACCCAGCTCTGGAAACACCATATATTTT	CASNPRTGPSSGNTIYF
TRBV7-2	-	TRBJ2-1	many	TGTGCCAGCAGCTTAGCGGAATACAATGAGCAGTTCTTC	CASSLAEYNEQFF
TRBV29-1	-	TRBJ1-5	many	TGCAGCGTTGAAGATGTCGATCAGCCCCAGCATTTT	CSVEDVDQPQHF
TRBV5-5	-	TRBJ1-1	many	TGTGCCAGCAGCTTGTTCCCAGATAGTGCTGAAGCTTTCTTT	CASSLFPDSAEAFF
TRBV14	-	TRBJ2-3	many	TGTGCCAGCAGCCAAGGAAAGAGCCCCACAGATATCATCCCAGATACGCAGTATTTT	CASSQGKSPTDIIPDTQYF
TRBV12-3/TRBV12-4	-	TRBJ1-2	-	TGTGCCAGCTCAAAACAGGGTGAGGGCGCGATGCGGTATGGTGGCTACACCTTC	CASSKQGEGAMRYGGYTF
TRBV20-1	TRBD1	TRBJ2-2	many	TGCAGTGCTAGTCATGGGACAGGGAAAACCGGGGAGCTGTTTTTT	CSASHGTGKTGELFF
TRBV6-5	TRBD1	TRBJ2-1	many	TGTGCCAGCAGTTACCGGACAGGGGCGAATGAGCAGTTCTTC	CASSYRTGANEQFF
TRBV12-3/TRBV12-4	-	TRBJ2-4	many	TGTGCCAGCAGTTCTGATGGTGGGGTCTCGGACTTC	CASSSDGGVSDF
TRBV6-2/TRBV6-3	-	TRBJ2-1	many	TGTGCCGGGAGGGGGGCCGACAATGAGCAGTTCTTC	CAGRGADNEQFF
TRBV7-9	-	TRBJ1-4	many	TGTGCCAGCAGCTTAGTGGCAGCAGGGGATAATGAAAAACTGTTTTTT	CASSLVAAGDNEKLFF
TRBV14	-	TRBJ1-4	-	TGTGCCAGCAGCCAAGCCCCAGGCGAATATACTAATGAAAAACTGTTTTTT	CASSQAPGEYTNEKLFF
TRBV4-2	TRBD2	TRBJ2-2	few	TGTGCCAGCAGCCCCGGTGGTAGCGGGGGTCTCAGGACCGGGGAGCTGTTTTTT	CASSPGGSGGLRTGELFF
TRBV4-3	-	TRBJ2-2	many	TGCGCCAGCAGCCAAGGGACAGCAACGAACACCGGGGAGCTGTTTTTT	CASSQGTATNTGELFF
TRBV20-1	-	TRBJ2-1	few	TGCAGTGCCCCAAGACCTCCCGACAGATACAATGAGCAGTTCTTC	CSAPRPPDRYNEQFF
TRBV11-2	-	TRBJ2-5	many	TGTGCCAGCAGCCCCCCTGTTTTGGCGATGTACCAAGAGACCCAGTACTTC	CASSPPVLAMYQETQYF
TRBV20-1	-	TRBJ1-2	many	TGCAGTGCTAGAGATTCAGGAGGGGTAGGCTATGGCTACACCTTC	CSARDSGGVGYGYTF
TRBV4-1	TRBD2	TRBJ2-4	many	TGCGCCAGCAGCCAGGGATTAGCGGGGGGGGGAGCCAAAAACATTCAGTACTTC	CASSQGLAGGGAKNIQYF
TRBV4-3	-	TRBJ2-7	many	TGCGCCAGCAGCCAACGAATCCTCCGGGACGGATCTTACGAGCAGTACTTC	CASSQRILRDGSYEQYF
TRBV30	TRBD1	TRBJ2-5	-	TGTGCCTGGGGACAGGGCCGTCTGGAGACCCAGTACTTC	CAWGQGRLETQYF
TRBV12-3/TRBV12-4	-	TRBJ2-6	many	TGTGCCAGCACCCTCTCTGGGGCCAACGTCCTGACTTTC	CASTLSGANVLTF
TRBV19	-	TRBJ1-1	-	TGTGCCAGTAGTATACGAGGGGGGATGAACACTGAAGCTTTCTTT	CASSIRGGMNTEAFF
TRBV20-1	TRBD2	TRBJ2-7	many	TGCAGTGCTAGAGACGTAAATAGCGGGGGGGGAAAGGAGCAGTACTTC	CSARDVNSGGGKEQYF
TRBV7-3	-	TRBJ2-3	-	TGTGCCAGCAGCCCAGGGTCTAGCGATACGCAGTATTTT	CASSPGSSDTQYF
TRBV7-2	TRBD1	TRBJ1-6	many	TGTGCCAGCAGCCTGACCGACAGGGGCTTTTCACCCCTCCACTTT	CASSLTDRGFSPLHF
TRBV5-1	-	TRBJ2-1	few	TGCGCCAGCAGCGAAACATCCGGGGCAGTCGAGCAGTTCTTC	CASSETSGAVEQFF
TRBV7-2	TRBD2	TRBJ2-1	many	TGTGCCAGCAGCTTGCGACTAGCGGGCAATGAGCAGTTCTTC	CASSLRLAGNEQFF
TRBV12-3/TRBV12-4	TRBD1	TRBJ2-1	many	TGTGCCAGCAGTTTAATGACGACAGGGGATGAGCAGTTCTTC	CASSLMTTGDEQFF
TRBV7-2	TRBD2	TRBJ2-3	many	TGTGCCAGCACCGCTGGACTAGCGTATACGCAGTATTTT	CASTAGLAYTQYF
TRBV11-2	-	TRBJ2-7	many	TGTGCCAGCCTCTTCATGATCGGCAACGAGCAGTACTTC	CASLFMIGNEQYF
TRBV12-3/TRBV12-4	-	TRBJ1-2	many	TGTGCCCTATGGGGGGTAGAGGATGGCTACACCTTC	CALWGVEDGYTF